This section outlines one T cell receptor beta chain sequence together with its context. The antigen remains undetermined. This sample is drawn from a study of T cells after yellow fever vaccination. Whole-study results and caveats: The CD4 compartment and the CD8 compartment contained a small share of clonotypes in common. Though it reached lower strength, the secondary response hit its peak faster, day 5 versus 15.

V was shortened by 0 bases and J by 8 bases, with 8 bases between the two germline ends. Germline V gene data show CDR1 as MNHEY and CDR2 as SVGEGT. The CDR3 length is 13 residues. Generation of TCR cDNA used 5'RACE template switching (which added a universal primer site and UMIs). TCRdb itself ran the 5' RACE reads through MiXCR, one entry per CDR3 protein. This sample has fewer than 450,000 distinct CDR3 sequences, with roughly 7.5% found just once. This TCR derives from a man aged 18 to 29 who received the YFV17D yellow fever vaccine. Material: PBMCs, obtained approximately 40 days after the first yellow fever vaccination. V and J are TRBV6-2 or TRBV6-3 and TRBJ2-1; TRBD2 might be the D (5 bases). CDR3 in amino acids: CASSYSFGDEQFF. CDR3 DNA: TGTGCCAGCAGTTACTCGTTCGGGGATGAGCAGTTCTTC.